This T cell receptor beta chain was obtained from a study of CD4+ T cells in melanoma. Study-level findings and limits: CD8+ T cell, macrophage and B cell function reportedly correlated with neoantigen-specific CD4+ T cells. Reportedly, melanoma neoantigen-specific CD4+ T cells showed varied differentiation states.

Remarks on this clone: Its matching antigen is unknown.

The data were produced by immunoSEQ multiplex PCR, yet TCRdb's version contains in-frame clones alone and is incomplete. The sample has around 16,000 clones; approximately 76% are singletons. Germline lookup yields CDR1 MDHEN and CDR2 SYDVKM. The CDR3 has 17 amino acids. The V and J ends lost 4 bases and 4 bases, in that order; junction bases with no gene match: 13. This sequence was found in a human donor with melanoma. Sequencing was carried out using cells from a culture (not recorded whether cultured in vitro). The rearrangement uses TRBV28 and TRBJ2-7, with TRBD1 identical over 10 bases. The CDR3 loop is CASSSVGETGGIYEQYF. CDR3 DNA sequence: TGTGCCAGCAGTTCTGTGGGGGAGACAGGGGGCATTTACGAGCAGTACTTC.